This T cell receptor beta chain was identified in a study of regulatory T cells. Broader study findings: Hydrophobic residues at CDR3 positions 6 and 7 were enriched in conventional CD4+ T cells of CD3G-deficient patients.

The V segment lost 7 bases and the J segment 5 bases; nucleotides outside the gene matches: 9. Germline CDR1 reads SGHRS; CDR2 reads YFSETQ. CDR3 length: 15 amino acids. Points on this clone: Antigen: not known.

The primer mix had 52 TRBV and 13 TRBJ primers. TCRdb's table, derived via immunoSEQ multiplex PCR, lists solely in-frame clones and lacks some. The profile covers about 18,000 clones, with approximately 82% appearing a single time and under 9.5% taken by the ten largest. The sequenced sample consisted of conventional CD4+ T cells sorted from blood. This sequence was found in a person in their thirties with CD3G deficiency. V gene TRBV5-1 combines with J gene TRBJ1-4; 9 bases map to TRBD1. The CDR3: CASGPGTGKNEKLFF. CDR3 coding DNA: TGCGCCAGCGGACCGGGGACAGGGAAGAATGAAAAACTGTTTTTT.